Listed below are T cell receptor beta chains from one sample, sequenced in a study of blood T cell repertoires in COVID-19. TCRdb's copy holds only in-frame clones and misses some; the assay was immunoSEQ multiplex PCR. The sample records about 260,000 clones, about 89% being singletons. Input material: peripheral blood. Receptors were obtained from a man aged 40-55 years with active or convalescent COVID-19. Each CDR3 is given with its conserved first and last residue. A D gene is named only where the DNA matches it firmly. Only part of the rows carry a size: once, few, many, or a class if the clone is expanded.

>NA|TRBJ1-2|TRBD1|TRBV19
CASINWDRGYGYTF
TGTGCCAGCATTAACTGGGACAGGGGTTATGGCTACACCTTC
>NA|TRBJ2-1|TRBD1|TRBV5-5
CASSLAQGAAEQFF
TGTGCCAGCAGCTTGGCCCAGGGGGCGGCTGAGCAGTTCTTC
>NA|TRBJ2-7|NA|TRBV6-5
CASRTNAAHEQYF
TGTGCCAGCAGGACAAACGCTGCCCACGAGCAGTACTTC
>NA|TRBJ2-7|TRBD2|TRBV7-3
CASSPRSSGSYEQYF
TGTGCCAGCAGCCCGAGGTCTAGCGGCTCCTACGAGCAGTACTTC
>once|TRBJ2-7|TRBD1|TRBV11-2
CASSKTGVVYEQYF
TGTGCCAGCAGCAAAACAGGGGTGGTCTACGAGCAGTACTTC
>NA|TRBJ2-7|NA|TRBV30
CAWSNHPDRSYEQYF
TGTGCCTGGAGTAACCACCCCGACAGGTCTTACGAGCAGTACTTC
>NA|TRBJ2-5|TRBD1|TRBV11-2
CASSLGLGQQETQYF
TGTGCCAGCAGCTTAGGATTGGGACAGCAAGAGACCCAGTACTTC
>NA|TRBJ1-1|NA|TRBV12-3/TRBV12-4
CASTTGTEAFF
TGTGCCAGCACCACAGGGACTGAAGCTTTCTTT
>NA|TRBJ2-1|TRBD1|TRBV25-1
CASSELGAGGRDNEQFF
TGTGCCAGCAGTGAACTGGGAGCAGGGGGTAGGGACAATGAGCAGTTCTTC
>NA|TRBJ2-3|TRBD2|TRBV5-4
CASSLALAGGTDTQYF
TGTGCCAGCAGCTTGGCCTTAGCGGGGGGCACAGATACGCAGTATTTT
>NA|TRBJ1-1|NA|TRBV25-1
CASTQQGNTEAFF
TGTGCCAGCACCCAGCAGGGGAACACTGAAGCTTTCTTT
>NA|TRBJ2-1|NA|TRBV30
CAYRVRNEQFF
TGTGCCTACAGGGTGCGGAATGAGCAGTTCTTC
>NA|TRBJ2-7|TRBD2|TRBV11-2
CASSLGLAGGYEQYF
TGTGCCAGCAGCTTAGGACTAGCGGGTGGCTACGAGCAGTACTTC
>NA|TRBJ2-3|NA|TRBV5-1
CASSVRADTQYF
TGCGCCAGCAGCGTGAGAGCAGATACGCAGTATTTT
>NA|TRBJ2-5|NA|TRBV11-2
CASSLESETQYF
TGTGCCAGCAGCTTAGAGTCGGAGACCCAGTACTTC
>NA|TRBJ2-4|NA|TRBV29-1
CRGTRDIQYF
TGCAGGGGGACAAGGGACATTCAGTACTTC
>few|TRBJ1-5|NA|TRBV18
CASSPESGNQPQHF
TGTGCCAGCTCACCAGAGTCTGGCAATCAGCCCCAGCATTTT
>NA|TRBJ1-6|TRBD1|TRBV24-1
CATSRTTGTGDNSPLHF
TGTGCCACCAGTAGAACTACCGGGACAGGGGATAATTCACCCCTCCACTTT
>NA|TRBJ2-1|NA|TRBV19
CASSWWGQDDNEQFF
TGTGCCAGTAGTTGGTGGGGGCAAGATGACAATGAGCAGTTCTTC
>NA|TRBJ1-2|NA|TRBV24-1
CATSDPGTTSGYTF
TGTGCCACCAGTGATCCCGGGACTACTTCTGGCTACACCTTC
>NA|TRBJ2-7|TRBD2|TRBV7-2
CASSLGLAGGYYEQYF
TGTGCCAGCAGCCTCGGACTAGCGGGGGGTTACTACGAGCAGTACTTC
>NA|TRBJ1-1|NA|TRBV5-1
CATSIPGQAHTEAFF
TGCGCCACCTCAATCCCCGGTCAGGCACACACTGAAGCTTTCTTT
>NA|TRBJ2-3|TRBD2|TRBV7-2
CASSTSGREGTDTQYF
TGTGCCAGCAGTACTAGCGGGAGGGAGGGCACAGATACGCAGTATTTT
>NA|TRBJ2-2|NA|TRBV6-6
CANNSGDSRTGELFF
TGTGCCAATAACTCGGGGGACAGTAGGACCGGGGAGCTGTTTTTT
>NA|TRBJ2-2|TRBD2|TRBV24-1
CATSRAGGNTGELFF
TGTGCCACCAGTAGAGCGGGAGGCAACACCGGGGAGCTGTTTTTT
>NA|TRBJ1-2|TRBD1|TRBV19
CASSTGTGRNYGYTF
TGTGCCAGTAGTACCGGGACAGGGCGGAACTATGGCTACACCTTC
>NA|TRBJ1-1|NA|TRBV28
CASSFRKLNTEAFF
TGTGCCAGCAGTTTCAGAAAATTGAACACTGAAGCTTTCTTT
>NA|TRBJ2-7|TRBD2|TRBV5-1
CASHQPLQRGNEQYF
TGCGCCAGCCATCAACCCCTCCAGCGGGGGAACGAGCAGTACTTC
>NA|TRBJ1-6|NA|TRBV6-5
CASSYGHIRDSPLHF
TGTGCCAGCAGTTACGGTCACATACGGGATTCACCCCTCCACTTT
>NA|TRBJ1-1|NA|TRBV19
CASSSDSYTEAFF
TGTGCCAGTAGTTCAGACAGCTACACTGAAGCTTTCTTT
>NA|TRBJ2-3|NA|TRBV5-1
CASSLQITTDTQYF
TGCGCCAGCAGCTTGCAGATTACAACAGATACGCAGTATTTT
>NA|TRBJ2-1|NA|TRBV4-1
CASSQESGDFYNEQFF
TGCGCCAGCAGCCAAGAGAGTGGGGACTTCTACAATGAGCAGTTCTTC
>NA|TRBJ2-2|TRBD2|TRBV6-2/TRBV6-3
CASSFSGTTGELFF
TGTGCCAGCAGTTTTAGCGGGACGACCGGGGAGCTGTTTTTT
>NA|TRBJ1-3|NA|TRBV3-1/TRBV3-2
CASSQEEVNTIYF
TGTGCCAGCAGCCAAGAGGAGGTCAACACCATATATTTT
>NA|TRBJ1-2|TRBD1|TRBV5-1
CASSLGTGVLNYGYTF
TGCGCCAGCAGCCTGGGGACAGGGGTCCTTAACTATGGCTACACCTTC
>NA|TRBJ2-1|TRBD2|TRBV10-3
CAISEAGGYNEQFF
TGTGCCATCAGTGAAGCGGGGGGTTACAATGAGCAGTTCTTC
>NA|TRBJ2-1|TRBD2|TRBV28
CASSIITSGGRYEQFF
TGTGCCAGCAGCATAATAACTAGCGGGGGGAGGTATGAGCAGTTCTTC
>NA|TRBJ2-1|NA|TRBV11-2
CASSPSGSYNEQFF
TGTGCCAGCAGCCCCTCAGGGTCCTACAATGAGCAGTTCTTC
>NA|TRBJ1-2|NA|TRBV4-1
CASSQPTGNYGYTF
TGCGCCAGCAGCCAGCCCACAGGGAACTATGGCTACACCTTC
>few|TRBJ2-2|TRBD2|TRBV2
CAINRGRVQLGELFF
TGTGCCATCAATAGAGGGAGGGTTCAACTCGGGGAGCTGTTTTTT
>NA|TRBJ2-7|TRBD1|TRBV12-5
CASGWGTELSSYEQYF
TGTGCTAGTGGTTGGGGGACAGAGCTTAGCTCCTACGAGCAGTACTTC
>NA|TRBJ2-2|NA|TRBV4-1
CASSQVGAGELFF
TGCGCCAGCAGCCAAGTCGGGGCCGGGGAGCTGTTTTTT
>NA|TRBJ1-2|TRBD1|TRBV6-5
CASSYGRGPVDGYTF
TGTGCCAGCAGTTACGGTAGGGGGCCGGTGGATGGCTACACCTTC
>NA|TRBJ2-7|NA|TRBV11-3
CASSLDDVYGDFRPYEQYF
TGTGCCAGCAGCTTAGATGACGTTTACGGGGACTTCAGACCCTACGAGCAGTACTTC
>NA|TRBJ1-4|NA|TRBV2
CASSTGSANEKLFF
TGTGCCAGCAGTACGGGGTCCGCTAATGAAAAACTGTTTTTT
>once|TRBJ1-3|NA|TRBV9
CASDPEGSSGNTIYF
TGTGCCAGCGATCCGGAAGGGAGCTCTGGAAACACCATATATTTT
>NA|TRBJ2-2|TRBD1|TRBV24-1
CATSRDRDLPGELFF
TGTGCCACCAGCCGGGACAGGGACCTCCCCGGGGAGCTGTTTTTT
>NA|TRBJ1-2|TRBD1|TRBV5-1
CASSRGQGESSGYTF
TGCGCCAGCAGCCGTGGACAGGGTGAGTCCAGTGGCTACACCTTC
>NA|TRBJ2-3|TRBD2|TRBV4-1
CASSRGLDELLSTDTQYF
TGCGCCAGCAGCCGAGGACTAGATGAACTTCTTAGCACAGATACGCAGTATTTT
>NA|TRBJ2-2|NA|TRBV9
CASSVDGRNTGELFF
TGTGCCAGCAGCGTAGATGGCAGGAACACCGGGGAGCTGTTTTTT
>NA|TRBJ1-3|TRBD1|TRBV2
CASSVGQALSGNTIYF
TGTGCCAGCAGTGTGGGACAGGCCCTTTCTGGAAACACCATATATTTT
>NA|TRBJ2-5|NA|TRBV30
CAWKAGLKTQYF
TGTGCCTGGAAGGCCGGGTTGAAGACCCAGTACTTC
>many|TRBJ2-1|TRBD2|TRBV4-1
CASSRLDSGSSYNEQFF
TGCGCCAGCAGCCGCCTGGATAGCGGGAGCTCCTACAATGAGCAGTTCTTC
>NA|TRBJ1-2|NA|TRBV7-9
CASSPGGDGYTF
TGTGCCAGCAGCCCCGGGGGGGATGGCTACACCTTC
>once|TRBJ1-1|TRBD1|TRBV29-1
CSVSLNRGNTEAFF
TGCAGCGTTTCCTTAAACAGGGGTAACACTGAAGCTTTCTTT